One and the same sample provided the 31 T cell receptor beta chains below, sequenced in a study of radiation and T cells in renal cell carcinoma. Treatment in this sample: 15 Gy SBRT to primary tumor, nephrectomy 4 weeks later. The protocol was immunoSEQ multiplex PCR, while the TCRdb copy is restricted to in-frame clones and leaves out a portion. The sample contains under 5,500 clones, around three fifths of which appear only once. The sample was tumor tissue, taken from a patient whose treatment included radiotherapy and nephrectomy. The receptors originated from a man in his sixties with renal cell carcinoma.

In this sample, this clone turned up a few times. The chain has TRBV11-1 and TRBJ1-5; 7 nucleotides match TRBD1. Germline V gene sequence: CDR1 SGHAT, CDR2 FQDESV (reference sequence). Trimming removed 5 bases from V and 5 bases from J; junction bases left unmatched: 9. The CDR3 extends over 15 amino acids. The CDR3 region has the DNA TGTGCCAGCAGCCCAACAGGGGCGGGCGATCAGCCCCAGCATTTT. Amino acids: CASSPTGAGDQPQHF.

This clone is categorized as large. This rearrangement joins TRBV19 to TRBJ1-2; D perhaps matches TRBD1 (5 bases). The V and J ends lost 5 bases and 12 bases respectively, with 16 bases between them. This CDR3 region has 12 residues. Germline CDR1 is LNHDA and CDR2 is SQIVND (reference sequence). The CDR3 here is CASSPGDVVDTF. Written as DNA, the CDR3 is TGTGCCAGTAGTCCGGGGGATGTGGTAGACACCTTC.

V gene TRBV29-1 combines with J gene TRBJ1-2; tentatively, D is TRBD1 (5 bases). The CDR3 has 13 amino acids. Looked up from germline, CDR1 is SQVTM and CDR2 is ANQGSEA. The ends were cut back, 0 bases at V and 7 bases at J, with 12 bases in the middle. CDR3 region: CSVEEPTESGYTF. CDR3 in DNA: TGCAGCGTTGAAGAACCGACAGAAAGTGGCTACACCTTC. The full variable domain, rest sourced from reference TRBV29-1 and TRBJ1-2, is SAVISQKPSRDICQRGTSLTIQCQVDSQVTMMFWYRQQPGQSLTLIATANQGSEATYESGFVIDKFPISRPNLTFSTLTVSNMSPEDSSIYLCSVEEPTESGYTFGSGTRLTVV.

The chain is built from TRBV18 and TRBJ2-7, with D tentatively TRBD1 or TRBD2 (5 bases each). Per germline, CDR1 KGHSH and CDR2 LQKENI. The CDR3 sequence is 16 residues long. V lost 3 bases, J lost 0 bases, and 15 bases lay in between. The CDR3 here is CASSPSTDTSSYEQYF. The CDR3 DNA sequence: TGTGCCAGCTCACCCTCGACAGACACTAGCTCCTACGAGCAGTACTTC.

V is TRBV30 and J is TRBJ1-1; D call uncertain. The germline V and J ends were trimmed by 8 bases and 1 base, with 17 bases remaining between them. Looked up from germline, CDR1 is GTSNPN and CDR2 is SVGIG (reference sequence). The CDR3 totals 14 residues. The CDR3 spells CAHQNGPQNTEAFF. In DNA form, the CDR3 reads TGTGCCCATCAAAACGGGCCCCAGAACACTGAAGCTTTCTTT.

The CDR3 spells CASSFLPSFGANVLTF. The CDR3 coding sequence is TGTGCCAGCAGCTTCCTTCCAAGTTTTGGGGCCAACGTCCTGACTTTC. The gene calls are TRBV11-1 and TRBJ2-6; no definite D call. Germline-derived CDR1 and CDR2 are SGHAT and FQDESV (reference sequence). The CDR3 is 16 amino acids. V lost 3 bases to trimming and J lost 3 bases, with 12 bases between them.

The genes are TRBV4-2 and TRBJ1-5; the match to TRBD1 covers 9 bases. CDR1 and CDR2 (germline): LGHNA, YNFKEQ. The J segment lost 8 bases and the V segment lost 6 bases, leaving 11 bases of the junction unmatched. The CDR3 runs 15 residues. CDR3 DNA sequence: TGTGCCAGCAGACCTCAGGACAGGGGAGGTGAGCCCCAGCATTTT. Translating gives CASRPQDRGGEPQHF.

The chain carries TRBV4-3 and TRBJ2-7, with 8 nucleotides matching TRBD2. The CDR3 runs to 16 residues. Per germline, CDR1 LGHNA and CDR2 YSLEER. V lost 0 bases and J lost 0; bases outside the gene matches: 4. DNA for the CDR3: TGCGCCAGCAGCCAAGATATTACTAGCGGCTCCTACGAGCAGTACTTC. This gives the protein CASSQDITSGSYEQYF.

The J gene is TRBJ2-7, the V gene TRBV18; TRBD1 matches at 8 bases. After removal of 8 bases from V and 6 bases from J, the junction contained 9 bases not matched to a gene. Germline V gene data show CDR1 as KGHSH and CDR2 as LQKENI. The CDR3 length is 13 residues. The CDR3 DNA follows: TGTGCCAGCGTCTTGGGACAGGATCGCGAGCAGTACTTC. Translation gives CASVLGQDREQYF.

The V gene is TRBV4-1, the J gene TRBJ1-6, with 9 nucleotides matching TRBD1. In germline, CDR1 is MGHRA, CDR2 YSYEKL. CDR3 length equals 17 residues. Trimming cost V 4 bases and J 9 bases; bases outside gene matches: 13. CDR3 nucleotides: TGCGCCAGCAGCCTTAAAGGGACAGGGATTCCTGGTTCACCCCTCCACTTT. This codes for CASSLKGTGIPGSPLHF.

This clone is a singleton in its sample. This chain joins TRBV19 and TRBJ2-7, with 7 bases aligning to TRBD2. CDR1 and CDR2 (germline): LNHDA, SQIVND (reference sequence). There are 17 residues in the CDR3. Trimming cost V 2 bases and J 3 bases; bases outside gene matches: 13. The CDR3 coding sequence is TGTGCCAGTAGTATATATTCCCCAGGGACTATTTTCTACGAGCAGTACTTC. Its protein product is CASSIYSPGTIFYEQYF.

The table lists this clone with a count of one. This chain uses TRBV6-5 with TRBJ2-7; the D is unclear. This CDR3 comprises 13 residues. V was cut by 7 bases and J by 3 bases, with 13 bases left in between. Germline V gene sequence: CDR1 MNHEY, CDR2 SVGAGI. CDR3 in amino acids: CASTPGNIYEQYF. The CDR3 nucleotides read TGTGCCAGCACCCCTGGGAATATCTACGAGCAGTACTTC.

The chain's CDR3 is CASSLGTSRIEQYF. The CDR3 nucleotides read TGTGCCAGCAGCCTCGGGACTAGCAGGATCGAGCAGTACTTC. The chain has TRBV5-5 and TRBJ2-7; 9 bases align to TRBD2. Germline V gene lookup returns CDR1 SGHKS and CDR2 YYEKEE (reference sequence). V shed 4 bases, J shed 6 bases, and the junction held 8 bases outside the gene matches. CDR3 size: 14 residues.

The chain uses TRBV2 and TRBJ2-1, with 8 bases lining up with TRBD2. The V segment lost 1 base and the J segment 5 bases; nucleotides outside the gene matches: 7. This CDR3 has 16 residues. Germline loops: CDR1 SNHLY, CDR2 FYNNEI. The CDR3 sequence is CASSEGAGVSHNEQFF. As DNA, the CDR3 is TGTGCCAGCAGTGAAGGAGCGGGAGTTTCCCACAATGAGCAGTTCTTC. Looking up the rest from reference TRBV2 and TRBJ2-1 gives the full variable domain: EPEVTQTPSHQVTQMGQEVILRCVPISNHLYFYWYRQILGQKVEFLVSFYNNEISEKSEIFDDQFSVERPDGSNFTLKIRSTKLEDSAMYFCASSEGAGVSHNEQFFGPGTRLTVL.

In this sample, this clone turned up a few times. The chain combines TRBV7-2 with TRBJ1-5; D is ambiguous. This CDR3 contains 15 residues. Germline assignment: CDR1 SGHTA and CDR2 FQGNSA. Trimming took off 4 bases at V and 0 bases at J, with 10 bases between the two ends. DNA for the CDR3: TGTGCCAGCAGCTCCACGACATTTAGCAATCAGCCCCAGCATTTT. It codes for CASSSTTFSNQPQHF.

This sequence joins TRBV6-5 and TRBJ2-6; D not resolved. CDR3 length: 13 amino acids. Between the trimmed V and J ends, which lost 4 bases and 5 bases, there was a span of 6 bases. Germline V gene data show CDR1 as MNHEY and CDR2 as SVGAGI. The CDR3 protein is CASSFEWANVLTF. In DNA form, the CDR3 reads TGTGCCAGCAGTTTTGAATGGGCCAACGTCCTGACTTTC.

This clone occurred a few times. The chain has TRBV7-9 and TRBJ2-7, with D tentatively TRBD1 or TRBD2 (5 bases each). Deletions cut 3 bases from V and 5 bases from J, with 11 bases between. Germline V gene lookup returns CDR1 SEHNR and CDR2 FQNEAQ (reference sequence). CDR3 length: 13 amino acids. The CDR3 sequence: CASSFGRDHEQYF. DNA of the CDR3: TGTGCCAGCAGCTTCGGCAGGGACCACGAGCAGTACTTC.

The chain joins TRBV4-1 to TRBJ1-2; 7 nucleotides align to TRBD1. Trimming removed 4 bases from V and 7 bases from J; junction bases left unmatched: 9. Germline CDR1 reads MGHRA; CDR2 reads YSYEKL. The CDR3 has 14 residues. For the CDR3, the DNA is TGCGCCAGCAGCCCATCGGAGGGGGCCGCTGGCTACACCTTC. Protein sequence: CASSPSEGAAGYTF.

The rearrangement uses TRBV6-5 and TRBJ2-5, with 7 bases aligning to TRBD1. The germline CDR1 and CDR2 sequences are MNHEY and SVGAGI. The V segment lost 5 bases and the J segment 1 base; nucleotides outside the gene matches: 1. The CDR3 totals 13 residues. In nucleotides, the CDR3 is TGTGCCAGCAGTCGGGACAGCCAAGAGACCCAGTACTTC. Translation gives CASSRDSQETQYF.

This clone came up a few times. The V and J genes are TRBV18 and TRBJ1-1, with TRBD1 as a possible D gene (6 bases). V was shortened by 6 bases and J by 11 bases, with 13 bases between the two germline ends. In germline, CDR1 is KGHSH, CDR2 LQKENI. The CDR3 contains 11 residues. CDR3 nucleotide sequence: TGTGCCAGCTCTCTGAACAGGGAGGCTTTCTTT. Translation: CASSLNREAFF. The entire variable domain, with the rest obtained from reference TRBV18 and TRBJ1-1, is as follows: NAGVMQNPRHLVRRRGQEARLRCSPMKGHSHVYWYRQLPEEGLKFMVYLQKENIIDESGMPKERFSAEFPKEGPSILRIQQVVRGDSAAYFCASSLNREAFFGQGTRLTVV.

This chain joins TRBV23-1 and TRBJ2-7; D is unclear. TRBV23-1 is an ORF, with its function uncertain. The CDR3 is made up of 14 amino acids. Trimming removed 3 bases at V and 3 bases at J, with 12 bases between. CDR3 loop: CASSHTDTIYEQYF. The CDR3 DNA is TGCGCCAGCAGTCATACCGACACCATCTACGAGCAGTACTTC.

The J gene is TRBJ1-1, the V gene TRBV5-1; TRBD1 matches 10 bases. CDR3 length: 16 residues. The V gene's germline CDR1 is SGHRS and CDR2 YFSETQ. V lost 4 bases and J lost 7; bases outside the gene matches: 13. This CDR3 is CASSLGAGQGTNEAFF. CDR3 bases: TGCGCCAGCAGCCTCGGAGCGGGACAGGGGACGAATGAAGCTTTCTTT.

The chain combines TRBV2 with TRBJ2-7; 9 nucleotides match TRBD1. J gave up 0 bases and V 6 bases, and 12 bases lay outside the gene matches. The CDR3 is 17 residues long. Germline CDR1 and CDR2: SNHLY and FYNNEI. In nucleotides, the CDR3 is TGTGCCAGCAGAGGACAGGGGAAAAGTAAGAACTCCTACGAGCAGTACTTC. It translates to CASRGQGKSKNSYEQYF.

The chain couples TRBV5-5 to TRBJ2-7; D is possibly TRBD2 (5 bases). The CDR3 runs 14 residues. Trimming took 4 bases from V and 2 from J, leaving 13 bases between them. Germline V gives CDR1 SGHKS, CDR2 YYEKEE (reference sequence). The CDR3 bases are TGTGCCAGCAGCCAAGTAGAGGGAGCCTACGAGCAGTACTTC. Its translation: CASSQVEGAYEQYF.

This clone is deemed medium-sized. The V and J genes are TRBV9 and TRBJ1-5; 7 bases are shared with TRBD1. The CDR3 extends over 13 amino acids. Germline V lookup: CDR1 SGDLS, CDR2 YYNGEE. V dropped 4 bases and J dropped 5; count of bases not matched to a gene: 3. In nucleotides, the CDR3 is TGTGCCAGCAGCTTAACAGGGGATCAGCCCCAGCATTTT. This codes for CASSLTGDQPQHF.

With regard to this clone: A junction boundary mismatches the germline segment, possibly from a read error. The V call is TRBV5-3, the J call TRBJ1-5; 7 bases agree with TRBD1. TRBV5-3 is noted as an ORF with a role that remains uncertain. The CDR3 consists of 15 residues. The CDR3 loop reads CASSSGQAGDQPQHF. The CDR3 nucleotides are TGTGCCAGCAGCTCCGGACAGGCCGGCGATCAGCCCCAGCATTTT.

The chain couples TRBV30 to TRBJ2-3, with 9 bases lining up with TRBD1. Germline V gives CDR1 GTSNPN, CDR2 SVGIG (reference sequence). The V segment lost 4 bases and the J segment 3 bases; nucleotides outside the gene matches: 8. This CDR3 region has 15 residues. CDR3 in DNA: TGTGCCTGGATGGTGACAGGGGGTTTGACAGATACGCAGTATTTT. This gives the protein CAWMVTGGLTDTQYF.

This clone is classed as large (0.1 to 1%). The chain has TRBV5-4 and TRBJ1-5, with TRBD1 matching over 7 bases. Trimming took 3 bases from V and 5 from J; bases not matched to a gene: 8. Germline V lookup: CDR1 SGHNT, CDR2 YYREEE (reference sequence). The CDR3 is 15 amino acids. CDR3 loop: CASSSGQAGDQPQHF. The CDR3 DNA is TGTGCCAGCAGCTCCGGACAGGCCGGCGATCAGCCCCAGCATTTT.

This chain connects TRBV9 to TRBJ1-1; 7 bases fit TRBD1. CDR3 length equals 12 residues. From germline, CDR1 is SGDLS and CDR2 YYNGEE. The V gene end was trimmed by 4 bases and the J gene end by 10 bases; junction bases not matched to a gene: 7. CDR3 sequence (DNA): TGTGCCAGCAGCCCCACAGGGGTAGGAGCTTTCTTT. It is translated as CASSPTGVGAFF.

The rearrangement links TRBV2 to TRBJ1-5; D unclear. Germline V gives CDR1 SNHLY, CDR2 FYNNEI. The CDR3 sequence is 14 residues long. The V end was cut by 7 bases, the J end by 0 bases, with 10 bases between. CDR3 sequence: CASTGKFSNQPQHF. CDR3 DNA: TGTGCCAGCACCGGGAAGTTTAGCAATCAGCCCCAGCATTTT.

The V and J genes are TRBV6-1 and TRBJ2-7, with 7 bases aligning to TRBD1. The length of the CDR3 is 14 residues. CDR1 and CDR2 (germline): MNHNS, SASEGT. The junction had 12 bases not matched to a gene; V was cut back by 8 bases and J by 5 bases. CDR3 region: CASGNRGTLHEQYF. CDR3 in DNA: TGTGCCAGCGGTAACAGGGGAACACTCCACGAGCAGTACTTC.